The T cell receptor beta chain under discussion was sequenced for a study of cytomegalovirus exposure and HLA in healthy donors. General study findings and limits: Analysis performed later found over 15,000 TCR beta sequences associated with HLA alleles at 0.05 false discovery rate. Many donors shared some public TCRs, even though most TCR sequences were rare. There were a few CMV-associated chains whose specificity for CMV antigens was confirmed in vitro. Common viral pathogens seemed, in a later analysis, to connect with several of the most significant clusters.

Trimming cost V 3 bases and J 4 bases, with 9 bases left between them. The germline CDR1 and CDR2 sequences are MNHEY and SMNVEV (reference sequence). This CDR3 region has 13 residues. Notes on this clone: The target antigen is unknown.

60 Vbeta and 13 Jbeta primers were used in PCR. Clones were sequenced by immunoSEQ multiplex PCR, and TCRdb holds only the in-frame ones, with some missing. The data show 100,000 to 140,000 clones, around 74% seen once. Sequencing was carried out using PBMCs. The rearrangement joins TRBV27 to TRBJ1-1; no clear D. The clonotype comes from a woman aged 40 to 49 in good health and CMV-seropositive. The CDR3: CASSFGQSTEAFF. DNA of the CDR3: TGTGCCAGCAGTTTTGGGCAGAGCACTGAAGCTTTCTTT.